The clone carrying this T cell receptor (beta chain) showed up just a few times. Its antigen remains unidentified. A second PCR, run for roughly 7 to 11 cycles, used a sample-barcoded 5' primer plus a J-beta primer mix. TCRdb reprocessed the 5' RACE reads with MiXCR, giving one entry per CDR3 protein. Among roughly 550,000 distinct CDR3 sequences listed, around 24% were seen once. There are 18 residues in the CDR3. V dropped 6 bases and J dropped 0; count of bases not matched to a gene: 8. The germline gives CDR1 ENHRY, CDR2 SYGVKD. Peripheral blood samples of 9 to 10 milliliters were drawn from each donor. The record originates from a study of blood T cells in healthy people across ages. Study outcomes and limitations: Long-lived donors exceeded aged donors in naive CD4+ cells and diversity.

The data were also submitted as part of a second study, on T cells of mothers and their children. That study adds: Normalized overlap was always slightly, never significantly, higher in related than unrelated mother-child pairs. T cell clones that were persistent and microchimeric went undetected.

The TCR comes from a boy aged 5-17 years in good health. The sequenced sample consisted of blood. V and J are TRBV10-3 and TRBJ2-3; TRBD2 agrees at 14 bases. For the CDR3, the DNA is TGTGCCATCAGCGATGGACTAGCGGGGGGCCCAAGCACAGATACGCAGTATTTT. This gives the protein CAISDGLAGGPSTDTQYF.